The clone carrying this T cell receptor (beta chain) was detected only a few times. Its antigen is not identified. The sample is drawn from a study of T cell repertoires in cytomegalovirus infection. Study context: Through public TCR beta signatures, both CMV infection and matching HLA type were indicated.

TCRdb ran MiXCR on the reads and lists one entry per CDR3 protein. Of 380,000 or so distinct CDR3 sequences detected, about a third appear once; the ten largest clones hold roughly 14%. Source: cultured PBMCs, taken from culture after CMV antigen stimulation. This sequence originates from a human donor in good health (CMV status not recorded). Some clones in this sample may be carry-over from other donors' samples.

In DNA form, the CDR3 reads TGTGCCAGCAGCCCTCGGTGGGGCGACTATGGCTACACCTTC. This codes for CASSPRWGDYGYTF. The gene calls are TRBV11-1 and TRBJ1-2; D may be TRBD1 (5 bases). This CDR3 is 14 amino acids long. Germline CDR1 is SGHAT and CDR2 is FQDESV (reference sequence). V lost 5 bases and J 3 bases, leaving 13 bases between the germline ends.